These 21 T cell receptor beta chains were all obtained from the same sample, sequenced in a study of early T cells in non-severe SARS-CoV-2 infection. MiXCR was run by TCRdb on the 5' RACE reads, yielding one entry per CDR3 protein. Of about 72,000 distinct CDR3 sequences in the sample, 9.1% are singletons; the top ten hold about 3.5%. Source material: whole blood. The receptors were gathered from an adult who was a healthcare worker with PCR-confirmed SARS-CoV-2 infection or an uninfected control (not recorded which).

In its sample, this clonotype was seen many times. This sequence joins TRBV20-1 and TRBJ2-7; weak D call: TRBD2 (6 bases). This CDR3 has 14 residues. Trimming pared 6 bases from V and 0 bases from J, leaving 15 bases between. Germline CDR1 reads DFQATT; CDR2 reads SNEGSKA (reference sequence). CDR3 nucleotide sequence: TGCAGTGCCCGCGGGGACGGGAGCTCCTACGAGCAGTACTTC. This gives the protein CSARGDGSSYEQYF.

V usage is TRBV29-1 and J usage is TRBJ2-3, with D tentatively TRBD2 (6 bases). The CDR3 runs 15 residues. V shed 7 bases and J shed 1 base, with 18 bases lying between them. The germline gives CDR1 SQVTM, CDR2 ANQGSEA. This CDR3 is CSGMGGGGGTDTQYF. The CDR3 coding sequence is TGCAGCGGGATGGGTGGGGGAGGAGGCACAGATACGCAGTATTTT.

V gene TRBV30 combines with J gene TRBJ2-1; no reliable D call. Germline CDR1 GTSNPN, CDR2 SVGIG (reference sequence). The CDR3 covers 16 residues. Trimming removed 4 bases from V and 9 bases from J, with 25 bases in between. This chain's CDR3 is CAWTRGPLRPLSEQFF. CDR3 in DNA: TGTGCCTGGACCCGCGGCCCCCTGAGGCCCCTAAGTGAGCAGTTCTTC.

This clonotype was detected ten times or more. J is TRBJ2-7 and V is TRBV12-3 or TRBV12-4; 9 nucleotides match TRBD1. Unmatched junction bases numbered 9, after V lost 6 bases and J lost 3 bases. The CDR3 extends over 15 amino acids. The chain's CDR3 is CASSPGDRALYEQYF. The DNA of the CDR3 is TGTGCCAGCAGCCCCGGGGACAGGGCTCTCTACGAGCAGTACTTC.

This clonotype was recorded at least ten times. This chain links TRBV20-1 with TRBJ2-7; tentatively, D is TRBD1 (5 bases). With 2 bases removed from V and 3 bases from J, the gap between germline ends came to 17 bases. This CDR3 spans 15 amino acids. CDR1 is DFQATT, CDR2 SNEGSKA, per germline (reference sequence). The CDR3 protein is CSARLETEILYEQYF. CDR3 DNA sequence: TGCAGTGCTAGACTCGAGACAGAGATCCTCTACGAGCAGTACTTC.

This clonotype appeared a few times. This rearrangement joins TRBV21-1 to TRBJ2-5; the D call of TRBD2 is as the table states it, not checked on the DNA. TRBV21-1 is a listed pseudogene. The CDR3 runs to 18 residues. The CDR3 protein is CASSLTLGGRLLQETQYF. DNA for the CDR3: TGTGCCAGCAGTCTCACCCTGGGCGGGAGGCTTCTTCAAGAGACCCAGTACTTC.

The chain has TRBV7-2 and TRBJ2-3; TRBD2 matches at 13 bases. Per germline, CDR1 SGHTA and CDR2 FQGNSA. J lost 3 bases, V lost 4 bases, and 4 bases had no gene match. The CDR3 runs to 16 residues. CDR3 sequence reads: CASSSMTSGRTDTQYF. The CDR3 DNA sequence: TGTGCCAGCAGCTCTATGACTAGCGGGAGGACAGATACGCAGTATTTT.

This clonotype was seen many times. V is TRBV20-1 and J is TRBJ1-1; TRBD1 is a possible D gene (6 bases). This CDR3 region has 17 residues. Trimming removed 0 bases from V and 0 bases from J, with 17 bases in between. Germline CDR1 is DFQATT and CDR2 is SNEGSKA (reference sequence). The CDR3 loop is CSARDLGRGHMNTEAFF. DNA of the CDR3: TGCAGTGCTAGAGATTTAGGCAGGGGTCATATGAACACTGAAGCTTTCTTT.

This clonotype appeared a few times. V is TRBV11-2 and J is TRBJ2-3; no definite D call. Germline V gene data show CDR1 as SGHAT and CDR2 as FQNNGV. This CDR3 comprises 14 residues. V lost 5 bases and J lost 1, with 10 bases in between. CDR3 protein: CASSTLGRTDTQYF. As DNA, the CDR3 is TGTGCCAGCAGCACCCTAGGCCGCACAGATACGCAGTATTTT.

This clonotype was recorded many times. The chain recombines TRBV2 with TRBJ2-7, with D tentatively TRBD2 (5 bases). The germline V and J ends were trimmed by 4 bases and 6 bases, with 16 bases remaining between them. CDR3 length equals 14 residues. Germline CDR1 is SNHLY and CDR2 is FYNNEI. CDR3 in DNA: TGTGCCAGCAGTGTCGGTCTAGAGGCGGGCGAGCAGTACTTC. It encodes CASSVGLEAGEQYF.

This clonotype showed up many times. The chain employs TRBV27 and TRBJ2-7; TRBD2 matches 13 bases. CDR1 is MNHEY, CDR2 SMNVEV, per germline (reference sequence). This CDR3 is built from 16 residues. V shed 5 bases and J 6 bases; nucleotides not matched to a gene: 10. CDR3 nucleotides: TGTGCCAGCAGTCCGGGACTAGCGGGGACCTTCGGCGAGCAGTACTTC. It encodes CASSPGLAGTFGEQYF.

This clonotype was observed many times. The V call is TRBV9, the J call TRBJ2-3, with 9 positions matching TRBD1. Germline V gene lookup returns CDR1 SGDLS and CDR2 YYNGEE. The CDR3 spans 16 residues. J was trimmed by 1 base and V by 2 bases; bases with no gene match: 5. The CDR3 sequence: CASSVRTGEGTDTQYF. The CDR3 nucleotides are TGTGCCAGCAGCGTTAGGACAGGGGAAGGCACAGATACGCAGTATTTT.

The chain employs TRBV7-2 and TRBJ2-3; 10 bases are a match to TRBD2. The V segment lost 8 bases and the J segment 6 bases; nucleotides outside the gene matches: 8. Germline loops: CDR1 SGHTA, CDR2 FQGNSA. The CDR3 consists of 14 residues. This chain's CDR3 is CASAGASGSDTQYF. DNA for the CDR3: TGTGCCAGCGCGGGAGCTAGCGGGAGTGATACGCAGTATTTT.

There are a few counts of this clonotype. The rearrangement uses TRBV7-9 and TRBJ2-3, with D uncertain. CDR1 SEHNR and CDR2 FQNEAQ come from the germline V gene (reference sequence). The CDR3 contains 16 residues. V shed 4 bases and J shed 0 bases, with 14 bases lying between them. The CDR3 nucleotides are TGTGCCAGCAGCTCCATTATCGCGGCTAGCACAGATACGCAGTATTTT. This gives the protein CASSSIIAASTDTQYF.

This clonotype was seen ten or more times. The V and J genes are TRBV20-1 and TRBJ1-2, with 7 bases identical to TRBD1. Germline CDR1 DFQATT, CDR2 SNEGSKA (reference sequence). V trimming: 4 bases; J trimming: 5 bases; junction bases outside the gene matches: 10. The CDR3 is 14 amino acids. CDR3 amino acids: CSANRAGGLYGYTF. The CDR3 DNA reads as TGCAGTGCTAACCGGGCAGGGGGTCTATATGGCTACACCTTC.

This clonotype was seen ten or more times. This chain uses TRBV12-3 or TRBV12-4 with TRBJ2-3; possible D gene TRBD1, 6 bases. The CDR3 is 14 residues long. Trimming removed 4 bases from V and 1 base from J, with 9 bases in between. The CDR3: CASSSDRRTDTQYF. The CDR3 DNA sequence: TGTGCCAGCAGTTCTGACAGGCGCACAGATACGCAGTATTTT.

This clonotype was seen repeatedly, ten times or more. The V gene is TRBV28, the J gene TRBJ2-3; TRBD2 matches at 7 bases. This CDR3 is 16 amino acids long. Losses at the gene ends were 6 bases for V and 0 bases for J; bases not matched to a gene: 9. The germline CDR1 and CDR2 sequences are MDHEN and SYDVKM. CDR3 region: CASSSPRGGSTDTQYF. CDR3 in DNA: TGTGCCAGCAGCTCCCCGCGGGGAGGGAGCACAGATACGCAGTATTTT.

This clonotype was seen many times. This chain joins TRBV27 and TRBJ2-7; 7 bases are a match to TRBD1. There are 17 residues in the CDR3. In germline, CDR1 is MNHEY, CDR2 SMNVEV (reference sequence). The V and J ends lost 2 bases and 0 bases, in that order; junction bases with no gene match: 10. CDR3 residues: CASSLKGAVGSSYEQYF. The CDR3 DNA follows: TGTGCCAGCAGTTTAAAGGGGGCCGTTGGGAGCTCCTACGAGCAGTACTTC.

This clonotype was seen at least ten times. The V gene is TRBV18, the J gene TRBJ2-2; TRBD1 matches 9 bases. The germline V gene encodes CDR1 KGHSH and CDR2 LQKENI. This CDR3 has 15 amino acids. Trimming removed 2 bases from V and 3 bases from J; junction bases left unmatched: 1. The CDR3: CASSPWTGDTGELFF. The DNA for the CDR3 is TGTGCCAGCTCACCATGGACAGGGGACACCGGGGAGCTGTTTTTT. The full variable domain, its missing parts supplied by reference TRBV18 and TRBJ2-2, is NAGVMQNPRHLVRRRGQEARLRCSPMKGHSHVYWYRQLPEEGLKFMVYLQKENIIDESGMPKERFSAEFPKEGPSILRIQQVVRGDSAAYFCASSPWTGDTGELFFGEGSRLTVL.

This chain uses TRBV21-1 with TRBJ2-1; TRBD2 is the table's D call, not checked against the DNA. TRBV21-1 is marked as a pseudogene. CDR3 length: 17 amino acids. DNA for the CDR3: TGTGCCAGCAGCAAAGTCGAGGCAAGCGGGAGCTACAATGAGCAGTTCTTC. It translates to CASSKVEASGSYNEQFF.

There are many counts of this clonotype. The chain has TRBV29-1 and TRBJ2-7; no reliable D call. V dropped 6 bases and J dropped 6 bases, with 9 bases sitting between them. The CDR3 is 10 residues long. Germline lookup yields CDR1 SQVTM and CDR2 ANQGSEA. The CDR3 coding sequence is TGCAGCGTCGCAAACGGCGAGCAGTACTTC. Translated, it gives CSVANGEQYF.